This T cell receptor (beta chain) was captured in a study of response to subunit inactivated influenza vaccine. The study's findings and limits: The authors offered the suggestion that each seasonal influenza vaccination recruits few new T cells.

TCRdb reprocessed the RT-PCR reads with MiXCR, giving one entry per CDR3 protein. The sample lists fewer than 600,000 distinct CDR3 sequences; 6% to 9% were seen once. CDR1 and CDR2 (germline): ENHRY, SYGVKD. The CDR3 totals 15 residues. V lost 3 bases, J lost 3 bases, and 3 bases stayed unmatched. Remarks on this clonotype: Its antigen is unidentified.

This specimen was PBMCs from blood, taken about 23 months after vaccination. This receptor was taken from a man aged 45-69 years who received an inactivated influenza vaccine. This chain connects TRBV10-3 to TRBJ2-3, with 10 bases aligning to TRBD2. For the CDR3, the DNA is TGTGCCATCAGTGATCCTAGCGGGAGAACAGATACGCAGTATTTT. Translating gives CAISDPSGRTDTQYF.